The rows below give T cell receptor beta chains drawn from one sample of a study of blood T cells in healthy people across ages. TCRdb redid the calling of the 5' RACE reads with MiXCR, one entry per CDR3 protein. The data show about 640,000 distinct CDR3 sequences, with approximately 50% seen just once and around 37% held by the top ten. Sequencing was done on a sample of blood. Every receptor here comes from a man between 60 and 75 years old in good health. Both conserved end residues are part of each CDR3. Each record gives: clone size, V gene, D gene, J gene, CDR3 DNA, CDR3 protein. The D gene is left open where the match is weak. Size is omitted from some rows. Given values are once, few, many or a class for expanded clones.

clone_size: NA
v_call: TRBV6-1
d_call: TRBD2
j_call: TRBJ2-1
cdr3_nt: TGTGCCAGCAGTGAAGCGAGTAGCGGGGGAGGTGAGCAGTTCTTC
cdr3_aa: CASSEASSGGGEQFF

clone_size: few
v_call: TRBV18
d_call: NA
j_call: TRBJ2-7
cdr3_nt: TGTGCCAGCTCACCACCGGGACGGGCTGGCTACGAGCAGTACTTC
cdr3_aa: CASSPPGRAGYEQYF

clone_size: NA
v_call: TRBV4-2
d_call: NA
j_call: TRBJ1-4
cdr3_nt: TGTGCCAGCAGCCAAGATGGAACGCAGGGAGAAGCTGAAAAACTGTTTTTT
cdr3_aa: CASSQDGTQGEAEKLFF

clone_size: NA
v_call: TRBV3-1
d_call: NA
j_call: TRBJ2-7
cdr3_nt: TGTGCCAGCAGCCAATCCCCCTACGGGCAGTACTTC
cdr3_aa: CASSQSPYGQYF

clone_size: few
v_call: TRBV10-3
d_call: NA
j_call: TRBJ1-1
cdr3_nt: TGTGCCATCAGTGACTCCTACAGGGACACTGAAGCTTTCTTT
cdr3_aa: CAISDSYRDTEAFF

clone_size: NA
v_call: TRBV12-3/TRBV12-4
d_call: TRBD1
j_call: TRBJ1-2
cdr3_nt: TGTGCCAGCAGTTTAGCGCGGACAGGGGAAGGCTACACCTTC
cdr3_aa: CASSLARTGEGYTF

clone_size: NA
v_call: TRBV7-8
d_call: TRBD1
j_call: TRBJ1-2
cdr3_nt: TGTGCCAGCAGCCCGCGACGGGACAGGGGAGTATATGGCTACACCTTC
cdr3_aa: CASSPRRDRGVYGYTF

clone_size: NA
v_call: TRBV2
d_call: NA
j_call: TRBJ2-5
cdr3_nt: TGTGCCAGCAGCGCCCGGAGTGAGGTGGAGACCCAGTACTTC
cdr3_aa: CASSARSEVETQYF

clone_size: few
v_call: TRBV29-1
d_call: TRBD1
j_call: TRBJ2-1
cdr3_nt: TGCAGCGTAGCGACAGGGACCTCCTACAATGAGCAGTTCTTC
cdr3_aa: CSVATGTSYNEQFF

clone_size: NA
v_call: TRBV6-2/TRBV6-3
d_call: NA
j_call: TRBJ2-1
cdr3_nt: TGTGCCAGCAGTTACGGGCAGTATGGCTCCTACAATGAGCAGTTCTTC
cdr3_aa: CASSYGQYGSYNEQFF

clone_size: NA
v_call: TRBV5-1
d_call: TRBD1
j_call: TRBJ2-4
cdr3_nt: TGCGCCAGCAGCGCCCGACCGACAGGGGTAGACATTCAGTACTTC
cdr3_aa: CASSARPTGVDIQYF

clone_size: NA
v_call: TRBV20-1
d_call: TRBD2
j_call: TRBJ2-5
cdr3_nt: TGCAGCCGGAGGGGATCTAGCGGCACGGAGACCCAGTACTTC
cdr3_aa: CSRRGSSGTETQYF

clone_size: NA
v_call: TRBV20-1
d_call: TRBD2
j_call: TRBJ2-5
cdr3_nt: TGCAGTGCTAGAGATCTCCTGGCGGGGGGGCCTTCCAGAGAGACCCAGTACTTC
cdr3_aa: CSARDLLAGGPSRETQYF

clone_size: few
v_call: TRBV12-3/TRBV12-4
d_call: NA
j_call: TRBJ1-1
cdr3_nt: TGTGCCAGCAGCTTATGGGAGAACACTGAAGCTTTCTTT
cdr3_aa: CASSLWENTEAFF

clone_size: NA
v_call: TRBV4-2
d_call: NA
j_call: TRBJ1-2
cdr3_nt: TGTGCCAGCAGCCAAGAGGCCCCCTCGTTCCGGGGCTACACCTTC
cdr3_aa: CASSQEAPSFRGYTF

clone_size: few
v_call: TRBV12-3/TRBV12-4
d_call: NA
j_call: TRBJ2-7
cdr3_nt: TGTGCCAGCAGTTCCCTCGCATACGAGCAGTACTTC
cdr3_aa: CASSSLAYEQYF

clone_size: NA
v_call: TRBV25-1
d_call: NA
j_call: TRBJ1-2
cdr3_nt: TGTGCCAGCAGTGAAGGGGGGATTAACTATGGCTACACCTTC
cdr3_aa: CASSEGGINYGYTF

clone_size: NA
v_call: TRBV20-1
d_call: NA
j_call: TRBJ2-1
cdr3_nt: TGCAGTGCTAGTGGGAAGGAGGAGCAGTTCTTC
cdr3_aa: CSASGKEEQFF

clone_size: NA
v_call: TRBV7-9
d_call: NA
j_call: TRBJ2-4
cdr3_nt: TGTGCCAGCAGCTTAGATCCAGAGAAGGGAAACATTCAGTACTTC
cdr3_aa: CASSLDPEKGNIQYF

clone_size: NA
v_call: TRBV5-1
d_call: TRBD2
j_call: TRBJ2-5
cdr3_nt: TGCGCCAGCAGGGGCGGGACTAGCGATTTAGAGACCCAGTACTTC
cdr3_aa: CASRGGTSDLETQYF

clone_size: few
v_call: TRBV7-2
d_call: NA
j_call: TRBJ1-1
cdr3_nt: TGTGCCAGCAGCCGTCGACGAGGGAATACCGCGAACACTGAAGCTTTCTTT
cdr3_aa: CASSRRRGNTANTEAFF

clone_size: once
v_call: TRBV7-8
d_call: NA
j_call: TRBJ2-3
cdr3_nt: TGTGCCAGCAGCCCCCGGACCCCAGACGCAGATACGCAGTATTTT
cdr3_aa: CASSPRTPDADTQYF

clone_size: NA
v_call: TRBV12-3/TRBV12-4
d_call: TRBD2
j_call: TRBJ2-1
cdr3_nt: TGTGCCAGCAGTCGAACGACCGGGACTAGCGAGGGGTTCTTC
cdr3_aa: CASSRTTGTSEGFF